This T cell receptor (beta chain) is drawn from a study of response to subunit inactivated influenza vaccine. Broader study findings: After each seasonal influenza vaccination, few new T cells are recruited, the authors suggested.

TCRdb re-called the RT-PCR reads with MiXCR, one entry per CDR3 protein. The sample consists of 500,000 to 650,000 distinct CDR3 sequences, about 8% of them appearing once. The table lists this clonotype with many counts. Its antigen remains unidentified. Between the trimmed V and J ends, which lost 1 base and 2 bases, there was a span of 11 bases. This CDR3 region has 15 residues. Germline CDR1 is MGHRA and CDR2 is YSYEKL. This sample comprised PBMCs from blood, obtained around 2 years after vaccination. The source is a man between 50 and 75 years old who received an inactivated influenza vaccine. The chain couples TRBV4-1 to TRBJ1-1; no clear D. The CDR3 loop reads CASSQGRALNTEAFF. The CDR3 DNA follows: TGCGCCAGCAGCCAAGGTCGCGCTCTTAACACTGAAGCTTTCTTT.